Reported below is one T cell receptor (beta chain). The target antigen is unknown. The data originate from a study of cytomegalovirus exposure and HLA in healthy donors. Study context: Early on, a data release was issued that held approximately 92 million unique TCRs from HLA-typed donors.

V was clipped by 6 bases and J by 5 bases; unmatched bases: 5. The CDR3 contains 13 residues. Germline-derived CDR1 and CDR2 are MNHNS and SASEGT. A multiplex PCR was run with 60 Vbeta primers and 13 Jbeta primers. The method was immunoSEQ multiplex PCR; TCRdb's version includes in-frame clones alone and lacks a portion of them. The sample has about 190,000 clones; 87% are singletons. At collection, donors were nominally healthy, but unrecorded immune exposures were probable. General study findings and limits: Several V segments, TRBV6-2 and TRBV6-3 among them, could not be told apart and were dropped.

V is TRBV6-1 and J is TRBJ2-5; the match to TRBD1 covers 8 bases. Material for sequencing was PBMCs. The receptor's source is a young man in good health and CMV-seronegative. This CDR3 reads CASRMDRVETQYF. CDR3 coding DNA: TGTGCCAGCAGGATGGACAGGGTGGAGACCCAGTACTTC.